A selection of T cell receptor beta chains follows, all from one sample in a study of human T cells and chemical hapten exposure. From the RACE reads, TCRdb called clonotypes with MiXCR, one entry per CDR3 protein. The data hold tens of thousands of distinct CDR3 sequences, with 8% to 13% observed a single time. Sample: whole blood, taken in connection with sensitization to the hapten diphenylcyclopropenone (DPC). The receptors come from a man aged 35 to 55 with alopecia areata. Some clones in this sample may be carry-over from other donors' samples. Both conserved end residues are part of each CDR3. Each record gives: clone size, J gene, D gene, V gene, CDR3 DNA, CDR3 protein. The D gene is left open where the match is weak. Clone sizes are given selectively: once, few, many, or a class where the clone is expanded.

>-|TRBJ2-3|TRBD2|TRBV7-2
TGTGCCAGCAGCTTTCAGGGACTAGTCACAGATACGCAGTATTTT
CASSFQGLVTDTQYF
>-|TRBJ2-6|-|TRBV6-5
TGTGCCAGCGGCGGGACAAACTCTGGGGCCAACGTCCTGACTTTC
CASGGTNSGANVLTF
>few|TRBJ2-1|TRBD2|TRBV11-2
TGTGCCAGCATCAGCGGGAGGGCCGAGTTCTTC
CASISGRAEFF
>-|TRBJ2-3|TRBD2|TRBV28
TGTGCCAGCAGTTTACCGATTAGGGTAGCGGGAGGTGCCGGCACAGATACGCAGTATTTT
CASSLPIRVAGGAGTDTQYF
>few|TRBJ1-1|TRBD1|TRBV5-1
TGCGCCAGCACGGAGGTCACAGGGGCGAACACTGAAGCTTTCTTT
CASTEVTGANTEAFF
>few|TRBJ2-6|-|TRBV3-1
TGTGCCAGCAGCCAAGATCCGAGACAGGCTGGGGCCAACGTCCTGACTTTC
CASSQDPRQAGANVLTF
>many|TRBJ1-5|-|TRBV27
TGTGCCAGCAGTTTATGGGGGGCCAGAAATCAGCCCCAGCATTTT
CASSLWGARNQPQHF
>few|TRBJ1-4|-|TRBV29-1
TGCAGCGTTGGACTTTCTGGACATGTTGGAAAACTGTTTTTT
CSVGLSGHVGKLFF
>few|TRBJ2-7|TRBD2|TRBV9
TGTGCCAGCAGCGTAGCAGGGACTAGGGAGAACGAGCAGTACTTC
CASSVAGTRENEQYF
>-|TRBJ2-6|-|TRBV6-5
TGTGCCAGCAGACCGCTGTCTGGGGCCAACGTCCTGACTTTC
CASRPLSGANVLTF
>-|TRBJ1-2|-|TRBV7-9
TGTGCCAGCAGCCGGGAGACTAATGGCTACACCTTC
CASSRETNGYTF
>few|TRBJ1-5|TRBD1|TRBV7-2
TGTGCCAGCAGCTTAATAGGACAGGGTCCCCATACCAATCAGCCCCAGCATTTT
CASSLIGQGPHTNQPQHF
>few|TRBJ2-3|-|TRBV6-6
TGTGCCAGCAGTTCCCCGAGGAGGGCATCTAGCACAGATACGCAGTATTTT
CASSSPRRASSTDTQYF
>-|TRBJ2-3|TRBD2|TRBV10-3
TGTGCCATCAGGAAGACTAGCGGGAGTCGAACAGATACGCAGTATTTT
CAIRKTSGSRTDTQYF
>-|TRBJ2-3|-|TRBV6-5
TGTGCCAGCAGTTACAGGGAAGAAGGGGATACGCAGTATTTT
CASSYREEGDTQYF
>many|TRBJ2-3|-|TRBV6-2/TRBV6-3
TGTGCCAGCAGGACACTAGAGCGGAGCACAGATACGCAGTATTTT
CASRTLERSTDTQYF
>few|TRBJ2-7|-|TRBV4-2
TGTGCCAGCAGCCAACTACAGGGGGGGTCCTACGAGCAGTACTTC
CASSQLQGGSYEQYF
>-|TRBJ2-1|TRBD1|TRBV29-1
TGCAGCGTTGAGGGTGCAGGGGGCTACAATGAGCAGTTCTTC
CSVEGAGGYNEQFF
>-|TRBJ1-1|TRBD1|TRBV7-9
TGTGCCAGCAGCTTACCGAGACAGGGAATTACTGAAGCTTTCTTT
CASSLPRQGITEAFF
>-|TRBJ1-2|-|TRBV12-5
TGTGCTAGTGGTACCCTAGGACAGAACTATGGCTACACCTTC
CASGTLGQNYGYTF
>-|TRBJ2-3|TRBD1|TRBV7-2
TGTGCCAGCAGCCCACAGGGGGTAGATGGAGATACGCAGTATTTT
CASSPQGVDGDTQYF
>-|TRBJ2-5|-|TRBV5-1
TGCGCCAGCAGCCCAGGACTATTGTCAGAGACCCAGTACTTC
CASSPGLLSETQYF
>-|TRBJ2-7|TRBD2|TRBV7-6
TGTGCCAGCAGCCCCATAGCCCGGACTAGCGGGAGCCACGAGCAGTACTTC
CASSPIARTSGSHEQYF
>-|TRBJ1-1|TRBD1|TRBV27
TGTGCCAGCAGGCCAGGGGGTCTTAAGGGGAACACTGAAGCTTTCTTT
CASRPGGLKGNTEAFF
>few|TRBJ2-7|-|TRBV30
TGTGCCTGGAGTTTCATAGCTCTCTACGAGCAGTACTTC
CAWSFIALYEQYF
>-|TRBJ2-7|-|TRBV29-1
TGCAGCGTTGAAACACGACAGGACGTCTACGAGCAGTACTTC
CSVETRQDVYEQYF
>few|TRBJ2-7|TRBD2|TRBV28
TGTGCCAGCAGTTACCCTAGCGGGAGGTACGAGCAGTACTTC
CASSYPSGRYEQYF
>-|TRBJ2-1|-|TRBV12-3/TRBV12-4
TGTGCCAGCAGTCCTTACTTAGCGACTACTTACAATGAGCAGTTCTTC
CASSPYLATTYNEQFF
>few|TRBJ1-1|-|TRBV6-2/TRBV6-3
TGTGCCAGCAGTTACTCGAAATTCTTATGGGACACTGAAGCTTTCTTT
CASSYSKFLWDTEAFF
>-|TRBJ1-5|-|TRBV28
TGTGCCAGCACCCCCCCGACGGGGCGCAATCAGCCCCAGCATTTT
CASTPPTGRNQPQHF
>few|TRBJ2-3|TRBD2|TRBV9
TGTGCCAGCAGCGTAGCGGGGACTAGCGGCACAGATACGCAGTATTTT
CASSVAGTSGTDTQYF
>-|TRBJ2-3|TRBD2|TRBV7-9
TGTGCCAGCAGCTTAGAATCGACTAGCGTTGCGCAGTATTTT
CASSLESTSVAQYF
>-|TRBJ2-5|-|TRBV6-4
TGTGCCAGCAGTCGGACTTTCCAAGAGACCCAGTACTTC
CASSRTFQETQYF
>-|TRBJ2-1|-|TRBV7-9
TGTGCCAACGACAGAGCCTACAATGAGCAGTTCTTC
CANDRAYNEQFF
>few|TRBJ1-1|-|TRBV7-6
TGTGCCAGCAGCTTAGACAGGAACACTGAAGCTTTCTTT
CASSLDRNTEAFF
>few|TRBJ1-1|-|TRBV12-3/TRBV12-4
TGTGCCAGCAGTCCTTGGGCGAACACTGAAGCTTTCTTT
CASSPWANTEAFF
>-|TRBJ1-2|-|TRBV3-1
TGTGCCAGCAGCCTAATCCGGGCTACAGGGATGATGGGCTACACCTTC
CASSLIRATGMMGYTF
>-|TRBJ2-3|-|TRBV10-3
TGTGCCATCAGTGAGGAGAGTGGCGCAGATACGCAGTATTTT
CAISEESGADTQYF
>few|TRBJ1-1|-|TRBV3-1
TGTGCCAGCAGCCAAGGGGGATTGGACACTGAAGCTTTCTTT
CASSQGGLDTEAFF
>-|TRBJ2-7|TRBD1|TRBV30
TGTGCCTGGAGTGTGAGGACAGGGGTCTACGAGCAGTACTTC
CAWSVRTGVYEQYF
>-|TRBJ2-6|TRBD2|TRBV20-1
TGCAGTGCTAGAGATCTAGCGGTAACCTCTGGGGCCAACGTCCTGACTTTC
CSARDLAVTSGANVLTF
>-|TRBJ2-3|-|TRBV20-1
TGCAGTGCTAGAGACCTGTTGTACACAGATACGCAGTATTTT
CSARDLLYTDTQYF
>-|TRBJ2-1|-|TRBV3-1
TGTGCCAGCAGCCAAAGGGCAGCTTCCTACAATGAGCAGTTCTTC
CASSQRAASYNEQFF
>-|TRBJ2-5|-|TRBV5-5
TGTGCCAGCAGACCCCGGGACGACGGAACCCAGTACTTC
CASRPRDDGTQYF
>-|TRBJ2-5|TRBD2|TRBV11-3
TGTGCCAGCAGCCCGGGGCTCGCGTGGCTAGCGGCCCAAGAGACCCAGTACTTC
CASSPGLAWLAAQETQYF
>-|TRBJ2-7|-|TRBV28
TGTGCCAGCAGTGTACACAGGGGAGGAAGGTACGAGCAGTACTTC
CASSVHRGGRYEQYF
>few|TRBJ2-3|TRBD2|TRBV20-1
TGCAGTGCTACCCTAGCGGGGGGAAGCACAGATACGCAGTATTTT
CSATLAGGSTDTQYF
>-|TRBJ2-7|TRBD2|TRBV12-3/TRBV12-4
TGTGCCAGCAGTTTACGGAGCGGGAGTCTTTACGAGCAGTACTTC
CASSLRSGSLYEQYF
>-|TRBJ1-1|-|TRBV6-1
TGTGCCAGCAGTGATATGGGGCGGGTGAACACTGAAGCTTTCTTT
CASSDMGRVNTEAFF
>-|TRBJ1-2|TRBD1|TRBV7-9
TGTGCCAGCAGCCCGACAAGCGCGGGCGCCAGACAGGGGGATGGCTACACCTTC
CASSPTSAGARQGDGYTF
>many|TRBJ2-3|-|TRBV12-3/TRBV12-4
TGTGCCAGCAGTCTAACGCGGGATACGCAGTATTTT
CASSLTRDTQYF
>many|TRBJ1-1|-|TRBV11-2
TGTGCCAGCAGCTCCGACGGCTACACTGAAGCTTTCTTT
CASSSDGYTEAFF
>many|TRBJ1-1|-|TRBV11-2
TGTGCCAGCAGCTTAAACCCCCCGGGTCTGGACACTGAAGCTTTCTTT
CASSLNPPGLDTEAFF
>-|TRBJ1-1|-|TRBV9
TGTGCCAGCAGAGGGGGGGGACTGGGAATGAACACTGAAGCTTTCTTT
CASRGGGLGMNTEAFF
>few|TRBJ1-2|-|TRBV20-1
TGCAGTGCGGGACCGATCTATGGCTACACCTTC
CSAGPIYGYTF
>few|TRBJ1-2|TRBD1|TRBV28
TGTGCCAGCAGTTCCGCGACAGGGGCTAACTATGGCTACACCTTC
CASSSATGANYGYTF
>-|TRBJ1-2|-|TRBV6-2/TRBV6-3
TGTGCCAGCAGTGACGGACAGCTATCCAGCTATGGCTACACCTTC
CASSDGQLSSYGYTF
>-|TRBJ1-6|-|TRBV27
TGTGCCAGCGGGGCCGCCATCTCCTATAATTCACCCCTCCACTTT
CASGAAISYNSPLHF
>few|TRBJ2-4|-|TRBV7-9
TGTGCCTTGGGGGTAGCCAAAAACATTCAGTACTTC
CALGVAKNIQYF